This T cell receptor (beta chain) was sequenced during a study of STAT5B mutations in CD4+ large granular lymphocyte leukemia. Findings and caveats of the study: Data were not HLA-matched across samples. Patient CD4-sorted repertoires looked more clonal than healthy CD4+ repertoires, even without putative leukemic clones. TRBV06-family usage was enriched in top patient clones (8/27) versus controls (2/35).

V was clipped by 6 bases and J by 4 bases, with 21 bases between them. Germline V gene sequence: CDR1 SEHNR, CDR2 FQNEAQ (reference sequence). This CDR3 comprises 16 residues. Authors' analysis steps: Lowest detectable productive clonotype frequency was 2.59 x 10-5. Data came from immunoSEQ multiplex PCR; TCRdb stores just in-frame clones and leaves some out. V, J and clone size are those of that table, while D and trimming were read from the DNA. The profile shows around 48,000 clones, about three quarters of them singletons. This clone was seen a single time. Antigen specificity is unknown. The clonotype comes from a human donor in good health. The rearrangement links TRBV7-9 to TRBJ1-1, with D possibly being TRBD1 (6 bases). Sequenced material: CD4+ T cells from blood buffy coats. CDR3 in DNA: TGTGCCAGCAGATCTGCCGGGACCCAAGGGGGCACTGAAGCTTTCTTT. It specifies CASRSAGTQGGTEAFF.